This is a list of T cell receptor beta chains from one sample in a study of T-cell memory formation after mild COVID-19. TCRdb itself ran the 5' RACE reads through MiXCR, one entry per CDR3 protein. Among fewer than 500,000 distinct CDR3 sequences listed, 20% to 25% were seen once. Sequences were obtained from PBMCs or a T cell subset sorted from them (not recorded which). These receptors were taken from an adult woman who had mild COVID-19 (a few samples of this study predate the infection). Cell type and time point are not known. Both conserved end residues are part of each CDR3. The D gene is left open where the match is weak. Size values are once, few and many counts, or a class for expanded clones, and some rows have none.

V gene: TRBV2; J gene: TRBJ2-7; clone size: NA; D gene: NA; CDR3 protein: CASSEDGRLSHEQYF; CDR3 DNA: TGTGCCAGCAGTGAAGATGGGCGACTTTCGCACGAGCAGTACTTC
V gene: TRBV5-4; J gene: TRBJ2-7; clone size: NA; D gene: TRBD1; CDR3 protein: CASSSKDRGANEQYF; CDR3 DNA: TGTGCCAGCAGCTCCAAGGACAGGGGAGCGAACGAGCAGTACTTC
V gene: TRBV6-5; J gene: TRBJ2-4; clone size: NA; D gene: NA; CDR3 protein: CASSYSGSKAKNIQYF; CDR3 DNA: TGTGCCAGCAGTTACTCGGGGAGCAAGGCCAAAAACATTCAGTACTTC
V gene: TRBV20-1; J gene: TRBJ1-5; clone size: few; D gene: NA; CDR3 protein: CSVRARAGQPQHF; CDR3 DNA: TGCAGTGTGCGGGCCAGGGCGGGCCAGCCCCAGCATTTT
V gene: TRBV29-1; J gene: TRBJ2-2; clone size: few; D gene: NA; CDR3 protein: CSVETNTGELFF; CDR3 DNA: TGCAGCGTTGAAACTAACACCGGGGAGCTGTTTTTT
V gene: TRBV3-1; J gene: TRBJ1-2; clone size: NA; D gene: TRBD1; CDR3 protein: CASSPGGAHGYTF; CDR3 DNA: TGTGCCAGCAGCCCAGGGGGGGCTCACGGCTACACCTTC
V gene: TRBV4-1; J gene: TRBJ1-1; clone size: few; D gene: NA; CDR3 protein: CASSQEWSVLEAFF; CDR3 DNA: TGCGCCAGCAGCCAAGAGTGGTCCGTGCTTGAAGCTTTCTTT
V gene: TRBV20-1; J gene: TRBJ1-5; clone size: NA; D gene: NA; CDR3 protein: CSAGTPTDQPQHF; CDR3 DNA: TGCAGTGCTGGGACGCCCACTGATCAGCCCCAGCATTTT
V gene: TRBV28; J gene: TRBJ2-1; clone size: NA; D gene: NA; CDR3 protein: CASSSGQPGLKQFF; CDR3 DNA: TGTGCCAGCAGTTCCGGACAGCCCGGGTTAAAGCAGTTCTTC
V gene: TRBV6-5; J gene: TRBJ2-7; clone size: few; D gene: TRBD1; CDR3 protein: CASSYSFRGDSSYEQYF; CDR3 DNA: TGTGCCAGCAGTTACTCCTTTAGAGGGGACAGCTCCTACGAGCAGTACTTC
V gene: TRBV20-1; J gene: TRBJ1-5; clone size: NA; D gene: NA; CDR3 protein: CSAHAGAQHF; CDR3 DNA: TGCAGTGCCCACGCCGGGGCCCAGCATTTT
V gene: TRBV7-6; J gene: TRBJ1-4; clone size: NA; D gene: NA; CDR3 protein: CASSLFLQGQSREKLFF; CDR3 DNA: TGTGCCAGCAGCCTGTTCTTACAGGGACAAAGTAGAGAAAAACTGTTTTTT
V gene: TRBV7-2; J gene: TRBJ1-1; clone size: NA; D gene: NA; CDR3 protein: CASSSGVGDGTEAFF; CDR3 DNA: TGTGCCAGCAGCTCAGGGGTTGGGGACGGCACTGAAGCTTTCTTT
V gene: TRBV11-2; J gene: TRBJ2-3; clone size: NA; D gene: NA; CDR3 protein: CASSFISTDTQYF; CDR3 DNA: TGTGCCAGCAGCTTCATTTCTACAGATACGCAGTATTTT
V gene: TRBV19; J gene: TRBJ1-1; clone size: few; D gene: NA; CDR3 protein: CASRGGPEAFF; CDR3 DNA: TGTGCCAGCAGAGGAGGCCCTGAAGCTTTCTTT
V gene: TRBV4-3; J gene: TRBJ2-7; clone size: few; D gene: TRBD1; CDR3 protein: CASSHMRQGPFYEQYF; CDR3 DNA: TGCGCCAGCAGCCACATGAGACAGGGGCCGTTCTACGAGCAGTACTTC
V gene: TRBV4-1; J gene: TRBJ1-6; clone size: NA; D gene: NA; CDR3 protein: CASSQVGNSPLHF; CDR3 DNA: TGCGCCAGCAGCCAAGTCGGGAATTCACCCCTCCACTTT
V gene: TRBV7-9; J gene: TRBJ2-3; clone size: NA; D gene: TRBD2; CDR3 protein: CASSRAVGGSTDTQYF; CDR3 DNA: TGTGCCAGCAGCCGTGCGGTGGGGGGGTCAACAGATACGCAGTATTTT
V gene: TRBV29-1; J gene: TRBJ2-3; clone size: few; D gene: TRBD2; CDR3 protein: CSVEDSGSTDTQYF; CDR3 DNA: TGCAGCGTTGAAGATAGCGGGAGCACAGATACGCAGTATTTT
V gene: TRBV9; J gene: TRBJ1-3; clone size: few; D gene: NA; CDR3 protein: CASSVDLGNTIYF; CDR3 DNA: TGTGCCAGCAGCGTAGACCTGGGTAACACCATATATTTT
V gene: TRBV11-3; J gene: TRBJ2-3; clone size: NA; D gene: NA; CDR3 protein: CASSFGGLTDTQYF; CDR3 DNA: TGTGCCAGCAGCTTCGGCGGGCTCACAGATACGCAGTATTTT
V gene: TRBV3-1; J gene: TRBJ2-1; clone size: few; D gene: NA; CDR3 protein: CASSQVFRNSEQFF; CDR3 DNA: TGTGCCAGCAGCCAAGTCTTTCGGAATAGTGAGCAGTTCTTC
V gene: TRBV6-2/TRBV6-3; J gene: TRBJ2-4; clone size: NA; D gene: TRBD2; CDR3 protein: CASSYLRKGERGGNIQYF; CDR3 DNA: TGTGCCAGCAGTTACCTCCGAAAAGGGGAGCGGGGTGGAAACATTCAGTACTTC
V gene: TRBV20-1; J gene: TRBJ2-1; clone size: NA; D gene: TRBD1; CDR3 protein: CSARDAKGADEQFF; CDR3 DNA: TGCAGTGCTAGAGATGCGAAGGGGGCAGATGAGCAGTTCTTC